The 26 T cell receptor beta chains reported below all come from one sample, sequenced in a study of T cell responses to AZD1222 COVID-19 vaccine. Assay: immunoSEQ multiplex PCR; the TCRdb copy retains only in-frame clones and omits some. The sample carries 100,000 to 150,000 clones, roughly 90% recorded once. The sequenced sample was peripheral blood, obtained 28 days after the second AZD1222 dose. These receptors originate from an adult who received the AZD1222 COVID-19 vaccine.

The chain combines TRBV5-5 with TRBJ1-4; D remains ambiguous. V lost 0 bases and J lost 0, with 9 bases in between. The CDR3 sequence is 16 residues long. Germline-derived CDR1 and CDR2 are SGHKS and YYEKEE (reference sequence). This CDR3 is CASSLGGLATNEKLFF. CDR3 DNA sequence: TGTGCCAGCAGCTTGGGAGGGCTTGCAACTAATGAAAAACTGTTTTTT.

The chain carries TRBV6-5 and TRBJ1-1; D is uncertain. Trimming removed 7 bases at V and 5 bases at J, with 11 bases between. The CDR3 sequence is 12 residues long. Per the germline V gene, CDR1 is MNHEY and CDR2 is SVGAGI. The CDR3 sequence is CASTTPGTEAFF. Written as DNA, the CDR3 is TGTGCCAGCACGACACCCGGGACTGAAGCTTTCTTT.

The CDR3 bases are TGCGCCAGCAGCCAAGAGGGAAACAGCAATCAGCCCCAGCATTTT. Translating it yields CASSQEGNSNQPQHF. J is TRBJ1-5 and V is TRBV4-1, with D uncertain. CDR3 size: 15 residues. Germline assignment: CDR1 MGHRA and CDR2 YSYEKL. Trimming removed 0 bases from V and 1 base from J, with 7 bases in between.

The V call is TRBV5-4, the J call TRBJ1-1; TRBD1 agrees at 7 bases. Trimming took 2 bases from V and 0 from J; bases not matched to a gene: 16. From germline, CDR1 is SGHNT and CDR2 YYREEE (reference sequence). The CDR3 length is 19 residues. CDR3: CASSLDRDSILGVNTEAFF. The CDR3 DNA sequence: TGTGCCAGCAGCTTAGACCGGGACAGTATACTTGGGGTGAACACTGAAGCTTTCTTT.

The chain carries TRBV3-1 (or the pseudogene TRBV3-2) and TRBJ1-1, with no clear D. This CDR3 spans 12 amino acids. Trimming took 1 base from V and 7 from J, leaving 7 bases between them. CDR1 and CDR2 (germline): LGHDT, YNNKEL (reference sequence). As DNA, the CDR3 is TGTGCCAGCAGCCAAGGGGCCGTTGAAGCTTTCTTT. Translated, it gives CASSQGAVEAFF.

The V call is TRBV19, the J call TRBJ1-2; D may be TRBD1 (6 bases). The CDR3 spans 17 residues. Germline V lookup: CDR1 LNHDA, CDR2 SQIVND (reference sequence). The ends were cut back, 4 bases at V and 5 bases at J, with 23 bases in the middle. The CDR3 region has the DNA TGTGCCAGTAGTACAGGACAGATGTACTCCCCTGGGTATGGCTACACCTTC. Its translation is CASSTGQMYSPGYGYTF.

This clone was recorded only once. The chain's CDR3 is CASSLRDRGTYEQYF. The DNA of the CDR3 is TGTGCCAGCAGTTTGAGGGACAGAGGGACCTACGAGCAGTACTTC. The gene calls are TRBV28 and TRBJ2-7; 7 bases line up with TRBD1. This CDR3 region has 15 residues. The germline V gene encodes CDR1 MDHEN and CDR2 SYDVKM. The V segment lost 3 bases and the J segment 2 bases; nucleotides outside the gene matches: 7.

This chain joins TRBV4-1 and TRBJ2-5; 8 bases are a match to TRBD1. CDR3 length: 16 residues. Germline-derived CDR1 and CDR2 are MGHRA and YSYEKL. With V trimmed by 1 base and J by 3 bases, 7 bases remained unmatched. The CDR3 nucleotides read TGCGCCAGCAGCCAAGGAGTGGCAGGGGGCGAAGAGACCCAGTACTTC. Translating gives CASSQGVAGGEETQYF.

The chain joins TRBV6-5 to TRBJ2-5; 9 positions match TRBD1. The CDR3 is 14 residues long. Germline-derived CDR1 and CDR2 are MNHEY and SVGAGI. The J segment lost 6 bases and the V segment lost 5 bases, leaving 7 bases of the junction unmatched. The CDR3: CASSIRDREKTQYF. The CDR3 region has the DNA TGTGCCAGCAGTATCCGGGACAGGGAGAAGACCCAGTACTTC.

The V and J genes are TRBV28 and TRBJ1-5, with a tentative D call TRBD1 (6 bases). The CDR3 totals 16 residues. Trimming stripped 6 bases from V and 1 base from J, with 16 bases between. CDR1 is MDHEN, CDR2 SYDVKM, per germline. The CDR3 DNA reads TGTGCCAGCAGGAGTATCCAGGGGATAAGCAATCAGCCCCAGCATTTT. Amino acid sequence: CASRSIQGISNQPQHF.

This clone was seen a single time. The genes are TRBV7-2 and TRBJ1-2; a possible D gene is TRBD1 (5 bases). The V end was cut by 1 base, the J end by 4 bases, with 13 bases between. The CDR3 consists of 15 residues. The germline gives CDR1 SGHTA, CDR2 FQGNSA. CDR3 loop: CASSLEAGLGYGYTF. The CDR3 nucleotides read TGTGCCAGCAGCTTAGAAGCAGGGTTGGGCTATGGCTACACCTTC.

This clone was counted a single time. The chain recombines TRBV6-5 with TRBJ1-2; D is perhaps TRBD1 (5 bases). V dropped 7 bases and J dropped 6 bases, with 15 bases sitting between them. Germline V CDR1 and CDR2: MNHEY, SVGAGI. The CDR3 is made up of 13 amino acids. The CDR3 reads CASKPRGRDGYTF. CDR3 in DNA: TGTGCCAGCAAGCCGCGGGGGAGGGATGGCTACACCTTC.

The chain combines TRBV27 with TRBJ2-1, with 12 positions matching TRBD2. With V trimmed by 5 bases and J by 7 bases, 15 bases remained unmatched. This CDR3 has 18 residues. Germline CDR1 and CDR2: MNHEY and SMNVEV (reference sequence). This chain's CDR3 is CASSPMLAGGPFGNEQFF. CDR3 sequence (DNA): TGTGCCAGCAGTCCCATGCTAGCGGGAGGGCCGTTCGGGAATGAGCAGTTCTTC.

This clone has a handful of counts. The rearrangement uses TRBV28 and TRBJ1-2, with D possibly matching TRBD1 (6 bases). The CDR3 loop spans 13 amino acids. V lost 2 bases and J 2 bases, leaving 6 bases between the germline ends. Germline V gene sequence: CDR1 MDHEN, CDR2 SYDVKM. Here the CDR3 DNA reads TGTGCCAGCAGTTTAGGACAGAACTATGGCTACACCTTC. It is translated as CASSLGQNYGYTF.

The chain links TRBV28 to TRBJ2-2, with a weak D call TRBD1 (5 bases). This CDR3 has 14 residues. The germline gives CDR1 MDHEN, CDR2 SYDVKM. V was pared by 5 bases and J by 3 bases, with 10 bases between. The CDR3 DNA reads as TGTGCCAGCAGTCCTCGGACATACACCGGGGAGCTGTTTTTT. Protein product: CASSPRTYTGELFF. Together with reference TRBV28 and TRBJ2-2, the CDR3 gives the full variable domain: DVKVTQSSRYLVKRTGEKVFLECVQDMDHENMFWYRQDPGLGLRLIYFSYDVKMKEKGDIPEGYSVSREKKERFSLILESASTNQTSMYLCASSPRTYTGELFFGEGSRLTVL.

The rearrangement uses TRBV2 and TRBJ1-4; D uncertain. Per the germline V gene, CDR1 is SNHLY and CDR2 is FYNNEI. Between the trimmed V and J ends, which lost 7 bases and 0 bases, there was a span of 12 bases. This CDR3 comprises 15 residues. CDR3: CASMEDGATNEKLFF. For the CDR3, the DNA is TGTGCCAGCATGGAAGACGGTGCAACTAATGAAAAACTGTTTTTT. Full variable domain (rest looked up from reference TRBV2 and TRBJ1-4): EPEVTQTPSHQVTQMGQEVILRCVPISNHLYFYWYRQILGQKVEFLVSFYNNEISEKSEIFDDQFSVERPDGSNFTLKIRSTKLEDSAMYFCASMEDGATNEKLFFGSGTQLSVL.

The gene calls are TRBV24-1 and TRBJ1-4; the D gene is possibly TRBD1 (5 bases). The CDR3 extends over 15 amino acids. The germline V gene has CDR1 KGHDR and CDR2 SFDVKD. V shed 6 bases and J shed 0 bases, with 10 bases lying between them. The CDR3 coding sequence is TGTGCCACCAGTCCCCGGGACGCAACTAATGAAAAACTGTTTTTT. Protein sequence: CATSPRDATNEKLFF.

The chain carries TRBV28 and TRBJ1-4, with no clear D. Per germline, CDR1 MDHEN and CDR2 SYDVKM. The V gene lost 2 bases and the J gene lost 8 bases, with 15 bases spanning the gap. This CDR3 has 15 amino acids. CDR3 region: CASSLSEGRGEKLFF. Here the CDR3 DNA reads TGTGCCAGCAGTTTAAGTGAAGGCCGTGGGGAAAAACTGTTTTTT.

The gene calls are TRBV6-5 and TRBJ1-2, with D perhaps TRBD1 (6 bases). The CDR3 covers 13 residues. V was cut by 2 bases and J by 4 bases, with 8 bases left in between. Per germline, CDR1 MNHEY and CDR2 SVGAGI. The chain's CDR3 is CASSYGRGYGYTF. The CDR3, as DNA: TGTGCCAGCAGTTACGGCAGGGGCTATGGCTACACCTTC.

The DNA of the CDR3 is TGTGCCAGCAGTTTGGACAGGCTTTCTTTCGACACTGAAGCTTTCTTT. Its protein is CASSLDRLSFDTEAFF. This chain links TRBV28 with TRBJ1-1; TRBD1 agrees at 7 bases. J gave up 3 bases and V 3 bases, and 10 bases lay outside the gene matches. Germline V CDR1 and CDR2: MDHEN, SYDVKM. The CDR3 consists of 16 residues.

This chain links TRBV14 with TRBJ2-5, with a possible D match to TRBD1 (5 bases). V was cut by 3 bases and J by 5 bases, with 10 bases left in between. Germline CDR1 and CDR2: SGHDN and FVKESK. This CDR3 is built from 13 residues. The CDR3: CASSQTAIETQYF. The CDR3 DNA sequence: TGTGCCAGCAGCCAGACAGCTATCGAGACCCAGTACTTC. Full variable domain (remainder filled in from reference TRBV14 and TRBJ2-5): EAGVTQFPSHSVIEKGQTVTLRCDPISGHDNLYWYRRVMGKEIKFLLHFVKESKQDESGMPNNRFLAERTGGTYSTLKVQPAELEDSGVYFCASSQTAIETQYFGPGTRLLVL.

The V call is TRBV19, the J call TRBJ2-1, with TRBD2 as a possible D gene (7 bases). CDR1 and CDR2 from the germline V gene are LNHDA and SQIVND (reference sequence). The CDR3 is made up of 15 amino acids. Trimming stripped 3 bases from V and 0 bases from J, with 9 bases between. The CDR3 nucleotides are TGTGCCAGTAGTATGGGGGGGCTCTCCTACAATGAGCAGTTCTTC. Translated, it gives CASSMGGLSYNEQFF.

This clone showed up just once. The chain couples TRBV27 to TRBJ1-1, with D unclear. Trimming stripped 4 bases from V and 1 base from J, with 7 bases between. The CDR3 sequence is 13 residues long. In germline, CDR1 is MNHEY, CDR2 SMNVEV (reference sequence). The CDR3: CASSSQPNTEAFF. CDR3 bases: TGTGCCAGCAGTTCCCAGCCGAACACTGAAGCTTTCTTT.

The V gene is TRBV19, the J gene TRBJ2-7, with 8 bases lining up with TRBD1. This CDR3 is built from 15 residues. J was trimmed by 3 bases and V by 1 base; bases with no gene match: 5. Germline V lookup: CDR1 LNHDA, CDR2 SQIVND (reference sequence). The CDR3 reads CASSIGGTGVYEQYF. The CDR3 DNA follows: TGTGCCAGTAGTATAGGGGGGACAGGAGTCTACGAGCAGTACTTC.

The V call is TRBV3-1 (or the pseudogene TRBV3-2), the J call TRBJ2-1; D gene unclear. The CDR3 has 15 residues. The germline V and J ends were trimmed by 2 bases and 0 bases, with 8 bases remaining between them. CDR1 is LGHDT, CDR2 YNNKEL, per germline (reference sequence). The CDR3: CASSQYVSSYNEQFF. The CDR3 region has the DNA TGTGCCAGCAGCCAATACGTGAGCTCCTACAATGAGCAGTTCTTC.

This sequence joins TRBV28 and TRBJ1-4, with D unresolved. The germline V gene has CDR1 MDHEN and CDR2 SYDVKM. This CDR3 has 11 residues. V was trimmed by 3 bases and J by 7 bases, leaving 3 bases between them. In DNA form, the CDR3 reads TGTGCCAGCAGTTTTAGTGAAAAACTGTTTTTT. This sequence encodes CASSFSEKLFF.